Below, 13 T cell receptor beta chains from the same sample are listed, as sequenced in a study of PD-1 blockade in classical Hodgkin lymphoma. Each and every patient relapsed after autologous stem cell transplantation, and patients got differing brentuximab vedotin exposure. Purification of CD4+ T cells from thawed PBMCs was achieved by magnetic negative selection. TCRdb's table, derived via immunoSEQ multiplex PCR, lists solely in-frame clones and lacks some. This table holds approximately 8,200 clones, 80% to 85% found once. The specimen comprised CD4+ T cells from blood, sampled at baseline. The receptor set was obtained from a human donor with classical Hodgkin lymphoma.

In its sample, this clone was seen once. The chain is built from TRBV28 and TRBJ1-1, with D possibly matching TRBD1 (5 bases). This CDR3 region has 13 residues. Germline CDR1 is MDHEN and CDR2 is SYDVKM. Between the trimmed V and J ends, which lost 8 bases and 4 bases, there was a span of 14 bases. The CDR3 DNA is TGTGCCAGCGCCGGGGGAGGGTCCACTGAAGCTTTCTTT. It encodes CASAGGGSTEAFF.

The chain carries TRBV7-2 and TRBJ2-5; maybe TRBD2 (6 bases). V lost 7 bases and J 2 bases, leaving 20 bases between the germline ends. The germline gives CDR1 SGHTA, CDR2 FQGNSA. This CDR3 is 16 amino acids long. The CDR3 loop is CASTLFGGNGQETQYF. The CDR3 DNA reads TGTGCCAGCACCCTATTCGGCGGGAATGGGCAAGAGACCCAGTACTTC.

The V and J genes are TRBV30 and TRBJ2-2; D not certain. This CDR3 region has 12 residues. CDR1 is GTSNPN, CDR2 SVGIG, per germline (reference sequence). Trimming left V 2 bases short and J 7 bases short, with 8 bases between. The CDR3 protein is CAWSHHSGELFF. CDR3 sequence (DNA): TGTGCCTGGAGTCACCACAGCGGGGAGCTGTTTTTT.

J is TRBJ2-2 and V is TRBV25-1; D is unresolved. The CDR3 is made up of 14 amino acids. Germline CDR1 and CDR2: MGHDK and SYGVNS. V was trimmed by 5 bases and J by 2 bases, leaving 9 bases between them. CDR3 protein: CASSILTNTGELFF. CDR3 sequence (DNA): TGTGCCAGCAGTATACTGACTAACACCGGGGAGCTGTTTTTT.

The chain uses TRBV27 and TRBJ2-5, with D maybe TRBD1 (6 bases). The CDR3 is 12 amino acids. Germline CDR1 and CDR2: MNHEY and SMNVEV (reference sequence). V was shortened by 6 bases and J by 7 bases, with 12 bases between the two germline ends. The CDR3 DNA reads as TGTGCCAGCAGGGGGGCCTCGGGGACCCAGTACTTC. This sequence encodes CASRGASGTQYF.

This chain joins TRBV11-2 and TRBJ2-2; D perhaps matches TRBD2 (6 bases). V was clipped by 7 bases and J by 4 bases, with 25 bases between them. The CDR3 contains 18 residues. Germline CDR1 SGHAT, CDR2 FQNNGV. CDR3 in amino acids: CASMKELAVTWGTGELFF. CDR3 nucleotides: TGTGCCAGCATGAAGGAACTAGCCGTAACCTGGGGCACCGGGGAGCTGTTTTTT.

This chain links TRBV30 with TRBJ2-3; the match to TRBD2 covers 10 bases. With 0 bases clipped from V and 2 bases from J, the junction kept 8 bases outside the gene matches. Germline-derived CDR1 and CDR2 are GTSNPN and SVGIG (reference sequence). This CDR3 region has 17 residues. Written as DNA, the CDR3 is TGTGCCTGGAGTGTTCCACTACTAGCGGGGTTCACAGATACGCAGTATTTT. Translation: CAWSVPLLAGFTDTQYF.

The J gene is TRBJ2-7, the V gene TRBV30, with D tentatively TRBD2 (5 bases). The germline CDR1 and CDR2 sequences are GTSNPN and SVGIG (reference sequence). The ends were cut back, 0 bases at V and 5 bases at J, with 11 bases in the middle. This CDR3 is 13 amino acids long. The CDR3 sequence is CAWSVHSGDEQYF. The CDR3, as DNA: TGTGCCTGGAGTGTACACAGCGGTGACGAGCAGTACTTC.

The chain uses TRBV7-8 and TRBJ1-1; D call uncertain. V gave up 5 bases and J gave up 0 bases, with 19 bases separating them. Germline V gene sequence: CDR1 SGHVS, CDR2 FQNEAQ. This CDR3 contains 17 residues. The CDR3 loop reads CASSDTRRVGMNTEAFF. CDR3 bases: TGTGCCAGCAGCGACACGCGGAGGGTGGGAATGAACACTGAAGCTTTCTTT.

This clone came up once. The chain uses TRBV30 and TRBJ1-6; the match to TRBD1 covers 8 bases. Germline values: CDR1 GTSNPN, CDR2 SVGIG (reference sequence). V was clipped by 3 bases and J by 3 bases; unmatched bases: 1. CDR3 size: 14 residues. CDR3 sequence reads: CAWSDRGYNSPLHF. DNA for the CDR3: TGTGCCTGGAGCGACAGGGGCTATAATTCACCCCTCCACTTT.

The CDR3 DNA is TGCGCCAGCAGCTTAAACACGGACATGCAAGAGACCCAGTACTTC. Translating gives CASSLNTDMQETQYF. This rearrangement joins TRBV5-1 to TRBJ2-5, with TRBD1 as a possible D gene (5 bases). V lost 2 bases and J lost 2, with 13 bases in between. This CDR3 is built from 15 residues. CDR1 is SGHRS and CDR2 is YFSETQ in the germline V gene. The full variable domain, with the rest looked up from reference TRBV5-1 and TRBJ2-5, is KAGVTQTPRYLIKTRGQQVTLSCSPISGHRSVSWYQQTPGQGLQFLFEYFSETQRNKGNFPGRFSGRQFSNSRSEMNVSTLELGDSALYLCASSLNTDMQETQYFGPGTRLLVL.

This chain joins TRBV2 and TRBJ2-7; D not resolved. The CDR3 is 13 amino acids. Germline assignment: CDR1 SNHLY and CDR2 FYNNEI. Trimming took 6 bases from V and 3 from J, leaving 12 bases between them. CDR3 amino acids: CASRDPTGYEQYF. CDR3 nucleotides: TGTGCCAGCAGAGACCCTACGGGCTACGAGCAGTACTTC.

The gene calls are TRBV10-3 and TRBJ2-1; D is unresolved. CDR3 size: 13 residues. The V end lost 4 bases, the J end lost 7 bases, and 11 bases lay between the germline ends. In germline, CDR1 is ENHRY, CDR2 SYGVKD. This CDR3 is CAISGAERNEQFF. The CDR3 coding sequence is TGTGCCATCAGTGGGGCCGAGAGAAATGAGCAGTTCTTC.